These 26 T cell receptor beta chains originate from one sample sequenced in a study of T cells in Graves' hyperthyroidism and ophthalmopathy. RNA transcripts gave rise to amplified TCR beta CDR3 regions. HTBI primers drove first-round RT-PCR of the TCR CDR3. In TCRdb, the multiplex PCR reads were re-called with MiXCR into one record per CDR3 protein. The repertoire has over 400,000 distinct CDR3 sequences, under 25% of them found once; the top ten carry 45% to 50%. Sequenced sample: blood. The receptors here all came from a woman in her 70s with Graves' ophthalmopathy.

This clonotype was observed a handful of times. V and J are TRBV20-1 and TRBJ1-2, with D perhaps TRBD1 (5 bases). V lost 5 bases, J lost 7 bases, and 11 bases lay in between. CDR1 and CDR2 from the germline V gene are DFQATT and SNEGSKA (reference sequence). The CDR3 totals 11 residues. CDR3 bases: TGCAGTGCTCCGGGACTTCTTGGCTACACCTTC. Protein product: CSAPGLLGYTF.

This clonotype was seen more than once but under ten times. The chain employs TRBV25-1 and TRBJ1-1; a weak D match, TRBD1 (5 bases). The length of the CDR3 is 14 residues. Trimming took off 3 bases at V and 12 bases at J, with 20 bases between the two ends. Germline V gene sequence: CDR1 MGHDK, CDR2 SYGVNS. The CDR3 DNA reads TGTGCCAGCAGTGATGGGGGAGGGTCCTTATTAACTTTCTTT. Translating it yields CASSDGGGSLLTFF.

The J gene is TRBJ1-1, the V gene TRBV20-1, with a weak D call TRBD1 (5 bases). Trimming shortened V by 6 bases and J by 7 bases, and 15 bases separated the two germline ends. Germline V gene data show CDR1 as DFQATT and CDR2 as SNEGSKA (reference sequence). This CDR3 is built from 12 residues. The CDR3 DNA sequence: TGCAGTGCCCTTTCGGGGGAGGGTGAAGCTTTCTTT. This sequence encodes CSALSGEGEAFF.

The CDR3 DNA is TGCAGTGGGGCCGGGGCGAGGGAGACCCAGTACTTC. This codes for CSGAGARETQYF. The chain links TRBV20-1 to TRBJ2-5, with D perhaps being TRBD1 or TRBD2 (5 bases each). This CDR3 spans 12 amino acids. In germline, CDR1 is DFQATT, CDR2 SNEGSKA (reference sequence). Trimming cost V 7 bases and J 5 bases, with 14 bases left between them.

In this sample, this clonotype turned up a few times. This chain joins TRBV7-8 and TRBJ2-1; 9 positions match TRBD1. V lost 1 base, J lost 5 bases, and 3 bases stayed unmatched. Germline CDR1 and CDR2: SGHVS and FQNEAQ. The CDR3 spans 15 residues. The CDR3 spells CASSLDRGQHNEQFF. The CDR3 bases are TGTGCCAGCAGCTTAGACAGGGGGCAACACAATGAGCAGTTCTTC. The full variable domain, rest sourced from reference TRBV7-8 and TRBJ2-1, is GAGVSQSPRYKVAKRGQDVALRCDPISGHVSLFWYQQALGQGPEFLTYFQNEAQLDKSGLPSDRFFAERPEGSVSTLKIQRTQQEDSAVYLCASSLDRGQHNEQFFGPGTRLTVL.

The table lists this clonotype with a few counts. V is TRBV20-1 and J is TRBJ1-1; TRBD1 is a possible D gene (5 bases). V gave up 2 bases and J gave up 7 bases, with 14 bases separating them. Germline assignment: CDR1 DFQATT and CDR2 SNEGSKA (reference sequence). The CDR3 loop spans 13 amino acids. The CDR3 here is CSARPGQVVEAFF. In nucleotides, the CDR3 is TGCAGTGCTAGACCGGGGCAGGTGGTTGAAGCTTTCTTT.

This clonotype was counted only a few times. The chain carries TRBV20-1 and TRBJ2-1; TRBD2 aligns across 10 bases. There are 15 residues in the CDR3. V was clipped by 5 bases and J by 7 bases; unmatched bases: 11. Germline lookup yields CDR1 DFQATT and CDR2 SNEGSKA (reference sequence). CDR3 DNA sequence: TGCAGTGCTGGGAACGGACTAGCGGTCACAAATGAGCAGTTCTTC. Amino acids: CSAGNGLAVTNEQFF.

The chain carries TRBV11-1 and TRBJ2-2, with 9 bases that match TRBD2. Per germline, CDR1 SGHAT and CDR2 FQDESV (reference sequence). Unmatched junction bases numbered 7, after V lost 1 base and J lost 4 bases. The CDR3 is made up of 17 amino acids. This CDR3 is CASSLVGLAGSTGELFF. The CDR3 nucleotides are TGTGCCAGCAGCTTAGTAGGCCTAGCGGGATCCACCGGGGAGCTGTTTTTT.

This clonotype occurred many times. The V call is TRBV7-2, the J call TRBJ1-1; D not resolved. CDR3 length equals 15 residues. CDR1 and CDR2 (germline): SGHTA, FQGNSA. The V gene lost 5 bases and the J gene lost 5 bases, with 18 bases spanning the gap. This chain's CDR3 is CASSAQTFGRTEAFF. DNA for the CDR3: TGTGCCAGCAGCGCCCAGACCTTCGGGAGGACTGAAGCTTTCTTT.

The chain carries TRBV12-3 or TRBV12-4 and TRBJ2-2, with 15 bases fitting TRBD2. Germline trimming cut 4 bases from V and 3 bases from J; bases unmatched to any gene: 3. The CDR3 consists of 17 residues. The CDR3, as DNA: TGTGCCAGCAGTTGGACTAGCGGGAGGGTGGACACCGGGGAGCTGTTTTTT. Translation gives CASSWTSGRVDTGELFF.

The J gene is TRBJ1-2, the V gene TRBV4-3, with TRBD1 matching over 9 bases. The CDR3 sequence is 17 residues long. Germline V gene lookup returns CDR1 LGHNA and CDR2 YSLEER. V was pared by 1 base and J by 1 base, with 7 bases of the junction left unmatched. The CDR3 sequence is CASSQVTTGGYNYGYTF. CDR3 nucleotide sequence: TGCGCCAGCAGCCAAGTGACGACAGGGGGGTATAACTATGGCTACACCTTC.

The chain is built from TRBV12-3 or TRBV12-4 and TRBJ2-1; 11 nucleotides align to TRBD2. V lost 1 base and J lost 8; bases outside the gene matches: 7. The CDR3 length is 16 residues. The CDR3 protein is CASSLGLAGPLHEQFF. The CDR3 DNA is TGTGCCAGCAGTTTAGGACTAGCGGGACCCTTACATGAGCAGTTCTTC.

The V and J genes are TRBV6-2 or TRBV6-3 and TRBJ2-7; TRBD1 might be the D (6 bases). Trimming cost V 4 bases and J 2 bases, with 15 bases left between them. This CDR3 has 15 residues. Germline V gene sequence: CDR1 MNHEY, CDR2 SVGEGT. CDR3 DNA: TGTGCCAGCAGTTTACCGGGACACCGAGCCTACGAGCAGTACTTC. Protein sequence: CASSLPGHRAYEQYF.

This clonotype was counted many times. The J gene is TRBJ2-7, the V gene TRBV27; D is unresolved. This CDR3 is 12 amino acids long. From germline, CDR1 is MNHEY and CDR2 SMNVEV (reference sequence). The V and J ends lost 8 bases and 3 bases respectively, with 11 bases between them. This CDR3 reads CASGILFYEQYF. The CDR3 bases are TGTGCCAGCGGTATCCTGTTCTACGAGCAGTACTTC.

This clonotype came up many times. The V and J genes are TRBV7-2 and TRBJ1-6; D remains ambiguous. Deletions cut 4 bases from V and 7 bases from J, with 5 bases between. From germline, CDR1 is SGHTA and CDR2 FQGNSA. This CDR3 has 12 amino acids. The CDR3 reads CASSSLNSPLHF. The CDR3 DNA is TGTGCCAGCAGCTCCTTGAATTCACCCCTCCACTTT.

This chain links TRBV6-2 or TRBV6-3 with TRBJ2-2; D not certain. The CDR3 covers 18 residues. V shed 0 bases and J shed 5 bases, with 19 bases lying between them. Germline loops: CDR1 MNHEY, CDR2 SVGEGT. CDR3: CASSYSLGRAMGTGELFF. The CDR3 DNA follows: TGTGCCAGCAGTTACTCGCTTGGACGGGCCATGGGGACCGGGGAGCTGTTTTTT.

The chain carries TRBV2 and TRBJ2-3, with 10 positions matching TRBD2. This CDR3 contains 16 residues. V lost 4 bases to trimming and J lost 0 bases; unmatched junction nucleotides: 4. Germline V gene sequence: CDR1 SNHLY, CDR2 FYNNEI. The CDR3 region is CASSGLAGDSTDTQYF. CDR3 nucleotides: TGTGCCAGCAGTGGGCTAGCGGGAGACAGCACAGATACGCAGTATTTT. Using reference TRBV2 and TRBJ2-3 for the parts outside the CDR3, the full variable domain is EPEVTQTPSHQVTQMGQEVILRCVPISNHLYFYWYRQILGQKVEFLVSFYNNEISEKSEIFDDQFSVERPDGSNFTLKIRSTKLEDSAMYFCASSGLAGDSTDTQYFGPGTRLTVL.

This clonotype was seen a handful of times. The CDR3: CASSLASRNTIYF. The CDR3 DNA is TGTGCCAGCAGCTTAGCTTCGAGAAACACCATATATTTT. This rearrangement joins TRBV7-9 to TRBJ1-3; D remains unclear. CDR1 and CDR2 (germline): SEHNR, FQNEAQ (reference sequence). V shed 0 bases and J shed 5 bases, with 5 bases lying between them. The CDR3 consists of 13 residues.

This clonotype was seen many times. CDR3 sequence (DNA): TGTGCCAGCAGCCAAGGGACTAGTTATGAGCAGTTCTTC. This encodes CASSQGTSYEQFF. The rearrangement links TRBV3-1 to TRBJ2-1, with TRBD2 matching 7 bases. Losses at the gene ends were 1 base for V and 8 bases for J; bases not matched to a gene: 2. The CDR3 spans 13 residues. CDR1 is LGHDT and CDR2 is YNNKEL in the germline V gene (reference sequence).

A few counts support this clonotype. V and J are TRBV29-1 and TRBJ2-7; D may match TRBD1 or TRBD2 (6 bases each). CDR1 and CDR2 from the germline V gene are SQVTM and ANQGSEA. This CDR3 is 12 amino acids long. Deletions cut 7 bases from V and 7 bases from J, with 17 bases between. The CDR3 loop reads CSAGRLGGEQYF. The CDR3 DNA is TGCAGCGCGGGCCGCCTAGGGGGGGAGCAGTACTTC.

This clonotype was seen ten or more times. This sequence joins TRBV12-3 or TRBV12-4 and TRBJ2-7, with D tentatively TRBD2 (6 bases). The CDR3 spans 11 residues. Trimming left V 6 bases short and J 5 bases short, with 8 bases between. The DNA for the CDR3 is TGTGCCAGCAGAGAGCGGGACGAGCAGTACTTC. It is translated as CASRERDEQYF.

This clonotype was detected only a few times. V gene TRBV5-1 combines with J gene TRBJ2-1; D remains ambiguous. The CDR3 is 15 amino acids. Germline assignment: CDR1 SGHRS and CDR2 YFSETQ. V lost 0 bases and J 4 bases, leaving 11 bases between the germline ends. The CDR3: CASSLASVRYNEQFF. DNA of the CDR3: TGCGCCAGCAGCTTGGCCTCTGTCCGTTACAATGAGCAGTTCTTC.

This clonotype was counted between two and nine times. This chain links TRBV4-2 with TRBJ2-5, with 7 bases fitting TRBD2. The CDR3 runs to 15 residues. The germline V gene encodes CDR1 LGHNA and CDR2 YNFKEQ. V was clipped by 4 bases and J by 0 bases; unmatched bases: 5. CDR3 nucleotides: TGTGCCAGCAGCCCCCGGGACTACCACCAAGAGACCCAGTACTTC. It encodes CASSPRDYHQETQYF.

The chain has TRBV6-1 and TRBJ1-5; no clear D. V lost 2 bases to trimming and J lost 16 bases, with 15 bases between them. CDR1 and CDR2 (germline): MNHNS, SASEGT. The CDR3 runs 12 residues. DNA of the CDR3: TGTGCCAGCAGTGAATTGACCCGTGAAAAACATTTT. Translation: CASSELTREKHF.

This rearrangement joins TRBV19 to TRBJ1-1, with D tentatively TRBD1 (5 bases). This CDR3 comprises 14 residues. Trimming left V 4 bases short and J 4 bases short, with 13 bases between. Germline V CDR1 and CDR2: LNHDA, SQIVND (reference sequence). The CDR3 here is CASSTLGTSTEAFF. Written as DNA, the CDR3 is TGTGCCAGTAGTACCCTAGGGACGAGCACTGAAGCTTTCTTT.

DNA for the CDR3: TGTGCCAGCAGCGTAGGAACGTGGAGCTACGAGCAGTACTTC. Protein: CASSVGTWSYEQYF. The chain links TRBV9 to TRBJ2-7; D is ambiguous. Germline assignment: CDR1 SGDLS and CDR2 YYNGEE. The CDR3 contains 14 residues. V lost 0 bases and J lost 3, with 10 bases in between.